These 18 T cell receptor beta chains share one sample of origin, sequenced in a study of shared clonotypes between healthy human individuals. This table comes from immunoSEQ multiplex PCR, and its TCRdb copy is limited to in-frame clones, with some not included. The sample holds roughly 2 million clones, almost 96% seen once. What was sequenced was naive CD4+ T cells sorted from blood. Subset described: CD45RA+ positively selected. Receptors were obtained from a man between 18 and 35 years old in good health.

The J gene is TRBJ2-4, the V gene TRBV5-4, with a possible D match to TRBD2 (6 bases). Germline V CDR1 and CDR2: SGHNT, YYREEE (reference sequence). Trimming left V 3 bases short and J 7 bases short, with 17 bases between. CDR3 length: 15 residues. CDR3: CASSSYPGGGNIQYF. The CDR3 nucleotides read TGTGCCAGCAGCTCTTACCCGGGCGGAGGGAACATTCAGTACTTC.

This chain joins TRBV2 and TRBJ2-7; D is possibly TRBD1 or TRBD2 (5 bases each). V gave up 7 bases and J gave up 1 base, with 11 bases separating them. The CDR3 has 13 amino acids. Germline V gene lookup returns CDR1 SNHLY and CDR2 FYNNEI. CDR3 sequence: CASIRDLSYEQYF. CDR3 DNA: TGTGCCAGCATAAGGGACCTTTCCTACGAGCAGTACTTC.

The chain uses TRBV4-1 and TRBJ2-7; 9 bases align to TRBD1. The junction had 10 bases not matched to a gene; V was cut back by 3 bases and J by 4 bases. The CDR3 runs to 16 residues. Per germline, CDR1 MGHRA and CDR2 YSYEKL. CDR3 DNA: TGCGCCAGCAGCCAGGACCCCGGACAGGGGATATACGAGCAGTACTTC. Translation: CASSQDPGQGIYEQYF.

This chain links TRBV6-1 with TRBJ2-7; 10 nucleotides align to TRBD2. CDR3 size: 14 residues. Germline assignment: CDR1 MNHNS and CDR2 SASEGT. Trimming took 7 bases from V and 3 from J; bases not matched to a gene: 6. CDR3 bases: TGTGCCAGCACTACCTTAGCGGGGGGCTACGAGCAGTACTTC. It is translated as CASTTLAGGYEQYF.

The sample holds one count of this clone. The gene calls are TRBV5-6 and TRBJ1-1; TRBD1 is a possible D gene (5 bases). The germline gives CDR1 SGHDT, CDR2 YYEEEE. The germline V and J ends were trimmed by 0 bases and 7 bases, with 7 bases remaining between them. This CDR3 is 12 amino acids long. CDR3 nucleotides: TGTGCCAGCAGCTTGGGGAGGGGTGAAGCTTTCTTT. Its translation: CASSLGRGEAFF.

The V gene is TRBV5-6, the J gene TRBJ1-4; D is undetermined. Germline CDR1 is SGHDT and CDR2 is YYEEEE. The CDR3 extends over 15 amino acids. V gave up 1 base and J gave up 3 bases, with 10 bases separating them. CDR3: CASSLIGMANEKLFF. CDR3 coding DNA: TGTGCCAGCAGCTTGATAGGGATGGCTAATGAAAAACTGTTTTTT. The whole variable domain, filled in from reference TRBV5-6 and TRBJ1-4, reads DAGVTQSPTHLIKTRGQQVTLRCSPKSGHDTVSWYQQALGQGPQFIFQYYEEEERQRGNFPDRFSGHQFPNYSSELNVNALLLGDSALYLCASSLIGMANEKLFFGSGTQLSVL.

This chain connects TRBV18 to TRBJ2-5; D uncertain. This CDR3 region has 13 residues. V was cut by 6 bases and J by 5 bases, with 13 bases left in between. CDR1 and CDR2 from the germline V gene are KGHSH and LQKENI. CDR3 amino acids: CASSLTSIETQYF. CDR3 bases: TGTGCCAGCTCCCTTACGAGCATTGAGACCCAGTACTTC.

For this clone: Other DNA variants within this sample encode the same CDR3. The chain uses TRBV7-2 and TRBJ2-7; 7 nucleotides align to TRBD1. The CDR3 consists of 14 residues. The germline gives CDR1 SGHTA, CDR2 FQGNSA. The junction had 2 bases not matched to a gene; V was cut back by 1 base and J by 2 bases. The CDR3 here is CASSLGQGAYEQYF. The CDR3 DNA reads as TGTGCCAGCAGCTTAGGACAGGGTGCCTACGAGCAGTACTTC.

As to this clone: The identical CDR3 is also encoded by other nucleotide sequences in the sample. The V gene is TRBV2, the J gene TRBJ1-2; D might be TRBD1 (6 bases). V was trimmed by 7 bases and J by 8 bases, leaving 8 bases between them. The germline CDR1 and CDR2 sequences are SNHLY and FYNNEI. The CDR3 runs to 10 residues. This chain's CDR3 is CASNGGGYTF. As DNA, the CDR3 is TGTGCCAGCAATGGGGGCGGCTACACCTTC.

Of note for this clone: The sample has other DNA sequences that encode this CDR3 too. The chain has TRBV28 and TRBJ2-1, with 7 bases identical to TRBD1. CDR1 MDHEN and CDR2 SYDVKM come from the germline V gene. The CDR3 runs to 14 residues. Germline trimming cut 3 bases from V and 2 bases from J; bases unmatched to any gene: 1. The DNA for the CDR3 is TGTGCCAGCAGTTTGGGGACAGCCTACAATGAGCAGTTCTTC. Its protein product is CASSLGTAYNEQFF.

The J gene is TRBJ2-5, the V gene TRBV6-1; D not resolved. V lost 4 bases and J 4 bases, leaving 13 bases between the germline ends. The CDR3 totals 14 residues. In germline, CDR1 is MNHNS, CDR2 SASEGT. The CDR3 sequence: CASSATWMGETQYF. CDR3 bases: TGTGCCAGCAGTGCAACTTGGATGGGAGAGACCCAGTACTTC.

The rearrangement joins TRBV20-1 to TRBJ1-1; D call uncertain. V dropped 6 bases and J dropped 7 bases, with 12 bases sitting between them. CDR1 and CDR2 (germline): DFQATT, SNEGSKA (reference sequence). CDR3 length: 11 residues. CDR3 nucleotide sequence: TGCAGTGCGGCAAACCAGGTTGAAGCTTTCTTT. As protein: CSAANQVEAFF.

The rearrangement joins TRBV28 to TRBJ2-2; D is uncertain. CDR1 and CDR2 from the germline V gene are MDHEN and SYDVKM. Deletions cut 3 bases from V and 7 bases from J, with 6 bases between. This CDR3 has 12 amino acids. CDR3 sequence reads: CASSFPVGELFF. The CDR3 DNA follows: TGTGCCAGCAGTTTCCCGGTCGGGGAGCTGTTTTTT. Filled out from reference TRBV28 and TRBJ2-2, the complete variable domain reads DVKVTQSSRYLVKRTGEKVFLECVQDMDHENMFWYRQDPGLGLRLIYFSYDVKMKEKGDIPEGYSVSREKKERFSLILESASTNQTSMYLCASSFPVGELFFGEGSRLTVL.

The CDR3 DNA reads TGTGCCAGTAGGGGACAGGGGATGGAAAGTCAGCCCCAGCATTTT. It encodes CASRGQGMESQPQHF. V usage is TRBV19 and J usage is TRBJ1-5; TRBD1 aligns across 10 bases. This CDR3 is 15 amino acids long. Germline CDR1 and CDR2: LNHDA and SQIVND (reference sequence). Losses at the gene ends were 6 bases for V and 6 bases for J; bases not matched to a gene: 8.

In regard to this clone: This sample includes further DNA sequences coding for the same CDR3. This sequence joins TRBV6-1 and TRBJ2-5; maybe TRBD2 (6 bases). This CDR3 is 13 amino acids long. V lost 6 bases and J 0 bases, leaving 8 bases between the germline ends. Germline CDR1 and CDR2: MNHNS and SASEGT. CDR3 DNA: TGTGCCAGCAGGCGGGGACACCAAGAGACCCAGTACTTC. Translation gives CASRRGHQETQYF.

The gene calls are TRBV7-9 and TRBJ2-5; possible D gene TRBD2, 5 bases. There are 13 residues in the CDR3. V lost 8 bases and J lost 3, with 13 bases in between. The germline V gene encodes CDR1 SEHNR and CDR2 FQNEAQ (reference sequence). CDR3 sequence: CASSRGWKETQYF. The CDR3, as DNA: TGTGCCAGCTCCCGGGGTTGGAAAGAGACCCAGTACTTC.

The V and J genes are TRBV5-6 and TRBJ2-7; D is undetermined. The CDR3 runs to 13 residues. CDR1 and CDR2 from the germline V gene are SGHDT and YYEEEE. V lost 2 bases and J 6 bases, leaving 12 bases between the germline ends. The CDR3 DNA is TGTGCCAGCAGCTTAACCAACCTCGGCGAGCAGTACTTC. It is translated as CASSLTNLGEQYF.

V and J are TRBV7-8 and TRBJ2-7; the match to TRBD2 covers 7 bases. The V gene's germline CDR1 is SGHVS and CDR2 FQNEAQ. Trimming at V came to 4 bases and at J to 1 base, leaving 7 bases not matched to a gene. This CDR3 spans 15 amino acids. The CDR3, as DNA: TGTGCCAGCAGCTCTCGGGACTACTTGTCCTACGAGCAGTACTTC. Translation: CASSSRDYLSYEQYF.